This T cell receptor (beta chain) came from a study of siplizumab effects on memory and regulatory T cells. Whole-study findings and limits: A mean of approximately 70% of mappable alloreactive CD4+ clones were Treg-derived with siplizumab, compared with more than 25% in controls.

The CDR3 runs 16 residues. V lost 5 bases, J lost 0 bases, and 17 bases lay in between. CDR1 and CDR2 (germline): SGHRS, YFSETQ. TCRdb's table, derived via immunoSEQ multiplex PCR, lists solely in-frame clones and lacks some. The repertoire consists of about 82,000 clones, with approximately 90% occurring once and the leading ten covering approximately 1.5%. Points on this clone: The antigen remains unidentified.

This rearrangement joins TRBV5-1 to TRBJ1-1, with D unresolved. This receptor was identified in a human donor in good health. The specimen sequenced was Tregs sorted from blood. The CDR3 bases are TGCGCCAGCAGGGGTTATGGAGGAGGGATGAACACTGAAGCTTTCTTT. Its translation: CASRGYGGGMNTEAFF.